The following is a T cell receptor (beta chain) sequence with its context. There are many counts of this clonotype. The clone's antigen remains unknown. No per-base quality is available; no much larger clone lies one base away. The sample originates from a study of molecular identifiers for immune sequencing clone quantification (dated by TCRdb to 2017 to 2018). Regarding the research as a whole: For a replicate experiment, RNA from around 20,000 or 99,000 naive CD8 T cells was divided into five aliquots, of which four were sequenced. This methods study used CD8 T cells to benchmark TCR RNA copy counting and molecular-identifier clustering-based TCR repertoire sequencing (MIDCIRS).

Its CDR3 holds 12 amino acids, cysteine through phenylalanine. Only the CDR3 part of the read is kept: 36 bases, read in frame from the first base. V is reduced by 6 bases and J by 6 bases, leaving a spacing of 14 bases between them. The germline V gene specifies SQVTM as CDR1 and ANQGSEA as CDR2. Naive CD8 T cell libraries were made from about 20,000 to 1,000,000 sorted cells using 10%, 30% or 50% of purified RNA. Naive CD8 T cells, defined as CD8+CD4-CCR7+CD45RA+, were FACS-sorted into RLT Plus buffer on a BD FACSAria II. To test detection sensitivity, Jurkat RNA equal to around 11 TCR copies was added to samples of about 19,000-1,100,000 naive CD8 T cells. Enrichment of CD8 T cells was performed with RosetteSep CD8+ T Cell Enrichment Cocktail and Ficoll-Paque, after which ACK red cell lysis was carried out. Library prep was done by PCR. Sequenced on a NextSeq 500. Preparation of bulk TCR libraries followed a previously described approach, with the TCR primers listed in Table S5. Purification of total RNA was performed with the Qiagen AllPrep DNA/RNA kit. Before analysis, reads from multiple sequencing runs of the same library were pooled. In the original analysis: Reads were retained only if their TCR constant sequence matched exactly, and those retained reads were trimmed to 150 nt and grouped according to their 12-nt molecular barcodes. Reads within each barcode group were sub-clustered using a 15% Levenshtein threshold, and quality-weighted consensus sequences were constructed for each RNA molecule. Non-functional sequences were removed, as were lower-count sequences one edit away from another. Barcode sub-clusters with fewer than 20% of the maximum read count were removed, based on fitting two negative binomial distributions. TCRdb handled the public reads itself, with Q25 trimming in fastp and clone calling in MiXCR, and kept productive beta chains. Each CDR3 protein gets just one entry, which takes the most common genes and DNA from the rows behind it. The V and J calls, along with clone size, are taken from TCRdb and not from the paper's own processing. The sample data list more than 550,000 distinct CDR3 sequences, and 25% of these were observed just once. Together, the top ten hold about 0.84% of the sample.

The full study reports these points: In CMV-specific effector cells, over 98% of molecules were held by clones above 20 RNA copies, whereas under 1% of molecules were held by such clones in naive cells. Without barcode sub-clustering, chimeric consensus sequences inflated TCR diversity; chimeras reached as high as 47%. About three recovered TCR RNA copies per cell were obtained by modeling, versus roughly 9.7 by digital PCR, implying a capture efficiency of approximately 27%. Spiked-in Jurkat TCR RNA equivalent to a single cell was reported to be detectable even among one million naive CD8 T cells. The sizes of highly expanded clones could end up underestimated when identical TCR molecules share a barcode. Spiked-in Jurkat TCR RNA (10 copies' worth), which is not part of the donor repertoire, was contained in the naive libraries.

Sample: naive CD8+ T cells from blood, with Jurkat cell RNA spiked in. This specimen's cell subset or site label, interpreted: FACS-sorted CD8+CD4-CCR7+CD45RA+ naive T cells. The V gene is TRBV29-1 and the J gene is TRBJ1-1; the D segment cannot be called with confidence. The TCR sequence derives from a human donor in good health. Some libraries in this study had Jurkat cell RNA spiked in. For the CDR3, the sequence is CSVSSRHPEAFF. The nucleotide sequence reads TGCAGCGTCTCATCGCGGCACCCTGAAGCTTTCTTT.